The 23 T cell receptor beta chains below come from one sample, sequenced in a study of T cells in localized non-small cell lung cancer. Produced via immunoSEQ multiplex PCR; TCRdb's table is partial and in-frame only. This sample has tens of thousands of clones, with around 84% found just once. Sequencing used PBMCs, obtained before any cancer treatment. These receptor sequences come from a female donor with stage II lung adenocarcinoma.

The chain carries TRBV5-1 and TRBJ1-2; 11 bases are a match to TRBD1. After removal of 2 bases from V and 4 bases from J, the junction contained 4 bases not matched to a gene. Germline CDR1 reads SGHRS; CDR2 reads YFSETQ. The CDR3 has 15 residues. CDR3: CASSFGDRGGYGYTF. The DNA for the CDR3 is TGCGCCAGCAGCTTTGGGGACAGGGGGGGCTATGGCTACACCTTC.

The CDR3 nucleotides are TGTGCCAGCAGCCTAGTTTTTGCCCGAATTGAGCAGTTCTTC. Translation gives CASSLVFARIEQFF. The chain combines TRBV7-6 with TRBJ2-1, with D hard to call. CDR1 is SGHVS, CDR2 FNYEAQ, per germline. Trimming removed 5 bases from V and 9 bases from J, with 17 bases in between. There are 14 residues in the CDR3.

The gene calls are TRBV28 and TRBJ1-2; D is undetermined. V lost 4 bases to trimming and J lost 2 bases, with 14 bases between them. CDR3 length equals 15 residues. Germline V lookup: CDR1 MDHEN, CDR2 SYDVKM. This CDR3 reads CASSSPRPPNYGYTF. The CDR3 nucleotides are TGTGCCAGCAGTTCCCCCCGCCCACCGAACTATGGCTACACCTTC.

The rearrangement joins TRBV7-2 to TRBJ1-6; 7 bases line up with TRBD1. The CDR3 totals 15 residues. Unmatched junction bases numbered 7, after V lost 1 base and J lost 10 bases. Germline loops: CDR1 SGHTA, CDR2 FQGNSA. DNA of the CDR3: TGTGCCAGCAGCTTAGGAAGGGGGCGCGGATCACCCCTCCACTTT. Its protein product is CASSLGRGRGSPLHF.

The chain recombines TRBV27 with TRBJ1-2, with D unresolved. Germline-derived CDR1 and CDR2 are MNHEY and SMNVEV (reference sequence). There are 12 residues in the CDR3. The V gene lost 4 bases and the J gene lost 7 bases, with 10 bases spanning the gap. The CDR3 DNA sequence: TGTGCCAGCAGTTACGGCTCAGGTGGCTACACCTTC. This gives the protein CASSYGSGGYTF.

This clone was found once. The gene calls are TRBV2 and TRBJ1-6, with D possibly matching TRBD1 (5 bases). CDR3 length: 15 residues. Germline V lookup: CDR1 SNHLY, CDR2 FYNNEI. The V and J ends lost 7 bases and 8 bases respectively, with 18 bases between them. This CDR3 reads CASKMWPRGDSPLHF. In DNA form, the CDR3 reads TGTGCCAGCAAAATGTGGCCCCGAGGGGATTCACCCCTCCACTTT.

The CDR3 coding sequence is TGTGCCAGCAGCTTTACAGGGGGCTTTCAGCCCCAGCATTTT. Amino acids: CASSFTGGFQPQHF. The V and J genes are TRBV7-2 and TRBJ1-5; TRBD1 matches 9 bases. The V segment lost 3 bases and the J segment 6 bases; nucleotides outside the gene matches: 3. Germline CDR1 SGHTA, CDR2 FQGNSA. This CDR3 has 14 residues.

This sequence joins TRBV18 and TRBJ1-6; 9 nucleotides align to TRBD1. The V gene end was trimmed by 3 bases and the J gene end by 7 bases; junction bases not matched to a gene: 10. The germline CDR1 and CDR2 sequences are KGHSH and LQKENI. This CDR3 spans 17 amino acids. CDR3: CASSPNGLGTGNSPLHF. The DNA of the CDR3 is TGTGCCAGCTCACCGAACGGTCTGGGGACAGGGAATTCACCCCTCCACTTT.

V gene TRBV27 combines with J gene TRBJ2-5; 9 positions agree with TRBD2. CDR1 MNHEY and CDR2 SMNVEV come from the germline V gene (reference sequence). With 1 base clipped from V and 1 base from J, the junction kept 7 bases outside the gene matches. This CDR3 region has 17 residues. The CDR3 region is CASSLYGGGALQETQYF. Here the CDR3 DNA reads TGTGCCAGCAGTTTATACGGCGGGGGGGCCCTCCAAGAGACCCAGTACTTC.

This chain uses TRBV4-1 with TRBJ2-3, with D possibly matching TRBD2 (6 bases). CDR1 MGHRA and CDR2 YSYEKL come from the germline V gene. Trimming removed 10 bases from V and 2 bases from J, with 13 bases in between. CDR3 size: 13 residues. The CDR3 bases are TGCGCCATCGGTAGCGGCGCCACAGATACGCAGTATTTT. Its protein product is CAIGSGATDTQYF.

The J gene is TRBJ2-7, the V gene TRBV7-6; 7 bases map to TRBD2. The ends lost 4 bases at V and 3 bases at J; junction bases unmatched: 12. CDR3 length: 16 amino acids. The germline CDR1 and CDR2 sequences are SGHVS and FNYEAQ. Here the CDR3 DNA reads TGTGCCAGCAGCTCTCTAACGGGGGGTTCCATCTACGAGCAGTACTTC. This gives the protein CASSSLTGGSIYEQYF.

The chain is built from TRBV12-5 and TRBJ2-7, with D possibly being TRBD2 (6 bases). The CDR3 is 15 residues long. V dropped 9 bases and J dropped 0 bases, with 18 bases sitting between them. CDR1 is LGHNT and CDR2 is FRNRAP in the germline V gene. Written as DNA, the CDR3 is TGTGCTAGAGCTAGCCGACGGGGGATCTCCTACGAGCAGTACTTC. Residues: CARASRRGISYEQYF.

V usage is TRBV18 and J usage is TRBJ2-7; 10 bases match TRBD1. The CDR3 is made up of 17 amino acids. CDR1 and CDR2 from the germline V gene are KGHSH and LQKENI. After removal of 1 base from V and 4 bases from J, the junction contained 10 bases not matched to a gene. The CDR3 region has the DNA TGTGCCAGCTCACCACTTGCCTTGACAGGGGGCGCATACGAGCAGTACTTC. Protein sequence: CASSPLALTGGAYEQYF.

This clone was observed a handful of times. V is TRBV5-1 and J is TRBJ1-1, with 11 bases matching TRBD1. V shed 8 bases and J 7 bases; nucleotides not matched to a gene: 13. Germline CDR1 and CDR2: SGHRS and YFSETQ. This CDR3 has 15 amino acids. The CDR3, as DNA: TGCGCCAGTAGGGGACAGGGGGGCGATTATGATGAAGCTTTCTTT. Translation: CASRGQGGDYDEAFF.

The CDR3, as DNA: TGTGCCAGCAGTGAACTGAGCTCTGGGGCCAACGTCCTGACTTTC. Its translation: CASSELSSGANVLTF. V usage is TRBV6-1 and J usage is TRBJ2-6; D gene uncertain. The CDR3 is made up of 15 amino acids. V lost 2 bases and J lost 0, with 5 bases in between. Per the germline V gene, CDR1 is MNHNS and CDR2 is SASEGT.

This chain uses TRBV15 with TRBJ2-5; 8 bases fit TRBD2. From germline, CDR1 is LNHNV and CDR2 YYDKDF (reference sequence). CDR3 length equals 14 residues. The J segment lost 2 bases and the V segment lost 3 bases, leaving 2 bases of the junction unmatched. The CDR3 DNA reads as TGTGCCACCAGCAGCGGGACTAGTCAAGAGACCCAGTACTTC. This encodes CATSSGTSQETQYF.

The chain recombines TRBV6-1 with TRBJ1-1; 11 bases fit TRBD1. The V segment lost 8 bases and the J segment 4 bases; nucleotides outside the gene matches: 3. The CDR3 is 13 residues long. Germline CDR1 and CDR2: MNHNS and SASEGT. CDR3 coding DNA: TGTGCCAGCGCTGGACAGGGGGCCACTGAAGCTTTCTTT. This codes for CASAGQGATEAFF.

The chain combines TRBV7-7 with TRBJ2-2, with D hard to call. The germline CDR1 and CDR2 sequences are SSHAT and FNYEAQ (reference sequence). Trimming shortened V by 1 base and J by 6 bases, and 6 bases separated the two germline ends. The CDR3 loop spans 13 amino acids. CDR3 DNA sequence: TGTGCCAGCAGCTTAGACTATCCCGGGGAGCTGTTTTTT. Its translation is CASSLDYPGELFF.

The V call is TRBV14, the J call TRBJ1-2; D call uncertain. V was pared by 1 base and J by 1 base, with 13 bases between. Germline CDR1 and CDR2: SGHDN and FVKESK. This CDR3 is 16 amino acids long. CDR3 in DNA: TGTGCCAGCAGCCAAGTCGGCCATCGGTTTAACTATGGCTACACCTTC. Amino acid sequence: CASSQVGHRFNYGYTF.

The chain has TRBV19 and TRBJ1-4; D unresolved. Trimming left V 6 bases short and J 0 bases short, with 14 bases between. In germline, CDR1 is LNHDA, CDR2 SQIVND (reference sequence). This CDR3 is built from 16 residues. CDR3 in amino acids: CASSLISAATNEKLFF. CDR3 DNA sequence: TGTGCCAGTAGCCTTATAAGCGCTGCAACTAATGAAAAACTGTTTTTT.

The chain recombines TRBV7-9 with TRBJ2-2, with D maybe TRBD2 (7 bases). Germline CDR1 reads SEHNR; CDR2 reads FQNEAQ (reference sequence). This CDR3 is built from 17 residues. Trimming removed 8 bases at V and 4 bases at J, with 23 bases between. CDR3 bases: TGTGCCAGCTCGCAAGCGAGGGGGGGTGTCGGCACCGGGGAGCTGTTTTTT. Translated, it gives CASSQARGGVGTGELFF.

The chain is built from TRBV6-6 and TRBJ1-2, with TRBD1 as a possible D gene (6 bases). V gave up 6 bases and J gave up 7 bases, with 18 bases separating them. Germline lookup yields CDR1 MNHNY and CDR2 SVGAGI (reference sequence). The CDR3 runs 14 residues. CDR3 amino acids: CASSQGWQLGGYTF. Here the CDR3 DNA reads TGTGCCAGCAGCCAGGGGTGGCAGTTGGGTGGCTACACCTTC.

The chain employs TRBV29-1 and TRBJ2-6; D is unclear. Per germline, CDR1 SQVTM and CDR2 ANQGSEA. The CDR3 sequence is 14 residues long. Trimming pared 4 bases from V and 0 bases from J, leaving 7 bases between. CDR3 in DNA: TGCAGCGTTGGGGATTTCTCTGGGGCCAACGTCCTGACTTTC. Amino acid sequence: CSVGDFSGANVLTF. The full variable domain, with the rest looked up from reference TRBV29-1 and TRBJ2-6, is SAVISQKPSRDICQRGTSLTIQCQVDSQVTMMFWYRQQPGQSLTLIATANQGSEATYESGFVIDKFPISRPNLTFSTLTVSNMSPEDSSIYLCSVGDFSGANVLTFGAGSRLTVL.